One sample yielded the 10 T cell receptor beta chains listed below, sequenced in a study of blood T cells in healthy people across ages (dated by TCRdb to between 2015 and 2017). The library relied on 5' RACE. Sequencing relied on an Illumina HiSeq 2500. A second PCR of roughly 6 to 11 cycles was run with a J-beta primer mix and a sample-barcoded 5' primer. TCRdb trimmed public reads at Q25 via fastp, called clones via MiXCR and kept in-frame beta chains. Rows with a matching CDR3 protein are joined into one entry that keeps the most common DNA and genes. For this sample the table gives over 1,500,000 distinct CDR3 sequences, of which approximately 50% were detected only once. The top ten constitute around 2.1% of the sample. Material: blood. All receptors derive from a middle-aged woman in good health.

The rearrangement joins TRBV6-5 to TRBJ2-2; D is unclear. The CDR3 sequence is 16 residues long. Trimming removed 2 bases from V and 1 base from J, with 11 bases in between. Germline V gives CDR1 MNHEY, CDR2 SVGAGI. In nucleotides, the CDR3 is TGTGCCAGCAGTTACAGTAGGCAGTGGAACACCGGGGAGCTGTTTTTT. This codes for CASSYSRQWNTGELFF.

The chain has TRBV7-9 and TRBJ1-2; possibly TRBD1 for D (6 bases). The ends were cut back, 6 bases at V and 2 bases at J, with 13 bases in the middle. Germline V gene data show CDR1 as SEHNR and CDR2 as FQNEAQ (reference sequence). The CDR3 sequence is 14 residues long. CDR3 nucleotide sequence: TGTGCCAGCAGTTCGGTACAGGGAAACTATGGCTACACCTTC. It is translated as CASSSVQGNYGYTF.

For this clonotype: Just one base apart from a much larger clone, this may be a read error. J is TRBJ2-5 and V is TRBV7-2, with 7 nucleotides matching TRBD1. CDR1 and CDR2 (germline): SGHTA, FQGNSA. CDR3 length equals 13 residues. The CDR3 DNA reads TGTGCCGGCAGGGGGACCAACCAAGAGACCCAGTACTTC. Protein sequence: CAGRGTNQETQYF.

The rearrangement uses TRBV6-6 and TRBJ2-5; unclear D gene. The germline CDR1 and CDR2 sequences are MNHNY and SVGAGI (reference sequence). The CDR3 extends over 16 amino acids. Trimming cost V 0 bases and J 2 bases, with 13 bases left between them. This chain's CDR3 is CASSYSILAGQETQYF. DNA for the CDR3: TGTGCCAGCAGTTACTCGATACTGGCCGGGCAAGAGACCCAGTACTTC.

This clonotype was recorded only once. The rearrangement uses TRBV2 and TRBJ1-6, with 8 bases lining up with TRBD1. V was pared by 6 bases and J by 7 bases, with 5 bases of the junction left unmatched. CDR1 is SNHLY and CDR2 is FYNNEI in the germline V gene. The CDR3 covers 14 residues. Here the CDR3 DNA reads TGTGCCAGCAGGCCCACAGGGGGAAATTCACCCCTCCACTTT. Amino acid sequence: CASRPTGGNSPLHF. Supplemented by reference TRBV2 and TRBJ1-6, the full variable domain reads EPEVTQTPSHQVTQMGQEVILRCVPISNHLYFYWYRQILGQKVEFLVSFYNNEISEKSEIFDDQFSVERPDGSNFTLKIRSTKLEDSAMYFCASRPTGGNSPLHFGNGTRLTVT.

The table lists this clonotype with a few counts. The chain has TRBV7-9 and TRBJ2-1, with 10 nucleotides matching TRBD2. Looked up from germline, CDR1 is SEHNR and CDR2 is FQNEAQ (reference sequence). The trim removed 2 bases at V and 7 bases at J, leaving 5 bases unmatched. This CDR3 has 15 amino acids. As DNA, the CDR3 is TGTGCCAGCAGCTTAATTAGCGGGGGGAATAATGAGCAGTTCTTC. This codes for CASSLISGGNNEQFF.

The genes are TRBV6-5 and TRBJ2-1; 10 nucleotides align to TRBD1. The V gene's germline CDR1 is MNHEY and CDR2 SVGAGI. CDR3 length equals 14 residues. With 6 bases clipped from V and 8 bases from J, the junction kept 7 bases outside the gene matches. CDR3 nucleotide sequence: TGTGCCAGCAGGGGACAGGGGAGGTGGGATGAGCAGTTCTTC. Translating it yields CASRGQGRWDEQFF.

This clonotype appeared a few times. The V and J genes are TRBV6-6 and TRBJ2-7; no clear D gene. CDR3 length equals 14 residues. The germline V gene encodes CDR1 MNHNY and CDR2 SVGAGI (reference sequence). V was shortened by 2 bases and J by 2 bases, with 10 bases between the two germline ends. The CDR3 region is CASSYGQATYEQYF. The CDR3 DNA reads as TGTGCCAGCAGTTACGGTCAGGCAACCTACGAGCAGTACTTC.

This chain uses TRBV7-2 with TRBJ2-4; either TRBD1 or TRBD2 may fit D (6 bases each). This CDR3 is built from 14 residues. The V end was cut by 4 bases, the J end by 6 bases, with 13 bases between. CDR1 is SGHTA and CDR2 is FQGNSA in the germline V gene. The CDR3 nucleotides are TGTGCCAGCAGCTCGATGGAGGGGGTAAACATTCAGTACTTC. Residues: CASSSMEGVNIQYF.

This chain uses TRBV14 with TRBJ2-1, with 8 bases that match TRBD2. Germline V gene lookup returns CDR1 SGHDN and CDR2 FVKESK. The CDR3 has 15 amino acids. J was trimmed by 9 bases and V by 0 bases; bases with no gene match: 7. CDR3 sequence reads: CASSQEGTSGLEQFF. The DNA for the CDR3 is TGTGCCAGCAGCCAAGAAGGAACTAGCGGCCTTGAGCAGTTCTTC. Together with reference TRBV14 and TRBJ2-1, the CDR3 gives the full variable domain: EAGVTQFPSHSVIEKGQTVTLRCDPISGHDNLYWYRRVMGKEIKFLLHFVKESKQDESGMPNNRFLAERTGGTYSTLKVQPAELEDSGVYFCASSQEGTSGLEQFFGPGTRLTVL.